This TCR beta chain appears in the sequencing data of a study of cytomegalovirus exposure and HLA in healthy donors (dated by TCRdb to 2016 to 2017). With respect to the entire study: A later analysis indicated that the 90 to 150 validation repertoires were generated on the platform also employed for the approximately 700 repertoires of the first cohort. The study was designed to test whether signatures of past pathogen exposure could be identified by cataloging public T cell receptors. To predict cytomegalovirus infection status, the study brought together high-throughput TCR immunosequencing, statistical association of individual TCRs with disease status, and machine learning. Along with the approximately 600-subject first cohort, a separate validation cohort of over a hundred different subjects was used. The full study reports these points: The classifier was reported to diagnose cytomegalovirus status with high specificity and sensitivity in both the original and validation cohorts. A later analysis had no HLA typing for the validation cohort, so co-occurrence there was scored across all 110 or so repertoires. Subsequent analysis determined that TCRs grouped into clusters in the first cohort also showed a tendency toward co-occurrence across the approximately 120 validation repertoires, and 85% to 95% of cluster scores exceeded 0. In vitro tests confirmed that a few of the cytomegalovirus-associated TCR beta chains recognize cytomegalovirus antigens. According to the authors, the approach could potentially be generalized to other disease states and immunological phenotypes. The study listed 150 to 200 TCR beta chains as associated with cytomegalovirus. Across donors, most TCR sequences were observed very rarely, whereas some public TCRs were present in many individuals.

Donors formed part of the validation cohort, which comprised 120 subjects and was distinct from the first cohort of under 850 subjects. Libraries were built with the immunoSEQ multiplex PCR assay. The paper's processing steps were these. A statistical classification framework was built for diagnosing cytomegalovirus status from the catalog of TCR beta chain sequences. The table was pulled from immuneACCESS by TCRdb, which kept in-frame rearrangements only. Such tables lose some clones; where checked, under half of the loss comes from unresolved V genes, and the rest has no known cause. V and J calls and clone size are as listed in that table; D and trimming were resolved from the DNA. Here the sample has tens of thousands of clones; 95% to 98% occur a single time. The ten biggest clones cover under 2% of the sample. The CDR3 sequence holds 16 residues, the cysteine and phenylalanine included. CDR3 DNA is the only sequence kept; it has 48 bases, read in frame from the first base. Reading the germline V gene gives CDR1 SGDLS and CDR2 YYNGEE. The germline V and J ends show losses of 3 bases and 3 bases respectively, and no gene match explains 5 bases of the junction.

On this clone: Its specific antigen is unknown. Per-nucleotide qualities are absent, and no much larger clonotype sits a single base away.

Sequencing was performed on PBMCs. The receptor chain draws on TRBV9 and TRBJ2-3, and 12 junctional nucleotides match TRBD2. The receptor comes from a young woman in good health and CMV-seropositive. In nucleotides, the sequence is TGTGCCAGCAGCGCTCCGCTAGCGGGAGGGACAGATACGCAGTATTTT. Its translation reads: CASSAPLAGGTDTQYF.